This T cell receptor beta chain was sequenced for a study of blood T cell repertoires in COVID-19. Overall study context: The study drew acute and convalescent COVID-19 samples from the United States, Italy and Spain. Nucleic acid was either cDNA or gDNA, and it came from T cells, B-cell-depleted T cells, or PBMCs.

Original processing methods: It was from reference gene primer amplification that nucleated cell counts were estimated. The table came from immunoSEQ multiplex PCR; TCRdb's copy has only in-frame clones and leaves some out. For V, J and clone size, that table is used; D and trimming come from the DNA. Among around 170,000 clones listed, roughly 74% were seen once. Germline values: CDR1 MDHEN, CDR2 SYDVKM. Trimming shortened V by 3 bases and J by 3 bases, and 11 bases separated the two germline ends. The CDR3 spans 14 residues. The origin of this receptor is a woman of 80 years or more with acute or convalescent COVID-19. Sequencing input: peripheral blood. This chain joins TRBV28 and TRBJ1-2, with TRBD1 as a possible D gene (5 bases). The CDR3 nucleotides are TGTGCCAGCAGTTTGCTCCTACAGGACTATGGCTACACCTTC. It translates to CASSLLLQDYGYTF.